The clone carrying this TCR beta chain is categorized as medium-sized (0.01 to 0.1%). Its antigen is as yet unknown. These data originate in a study of tumor and adjacent non-tumor tissue in lung cancer. Study details: Histology: eleven to twelve adenocarcinoma, a couple of squamous cell carcinoma, 1 small cell lung cancer. Study-level findings and limits: Compared with tumor, normal lung showed significantly lower TCR diversity. Patients with more diverse tumor TCRs had worse survival.

TCRbeta libraries were built with three rounds of nested PCR, modified from ARM-PCR. One entry per CDR3 protein results from TCRdb running MiXCR on the multiplex PCR reads. The sample consists of 65,000 to 90,000 distinct CDR3 sequences, roughly 70% of them appearing once. The CDR3 consists of 13 residues. Trimming at V came to 7 bases and at J to 2 bases, leaving 5 bases not matched to a gene. No cell sorting was done before RNA was extracted from the tissue. This TCR came from a woman in her 70s with non-small cell lung cancer. Source material: lung tumor tissue. The genes are TRBV12-3 or TRBV12-4 and TRBJ2-7, with 7 bases lining up with TRBD1. The CDR3 spells CASTRQGPYEQYF. The CDR3 DNA sequence: TGTGCCAGCACACGACAGGGCCCCTACGAGCAGTACTTC.